These T cell receptor beta chains were read from a single sample in a study of glioma-infiltrating T cells. A single record per CDR3 protein comes from TCRdb applying MiXCR to the multiplex PCR reads. This table holds around 390,000 distinct CDR3 sequences, about two fifths found once. The specimen was glioma tissue, nonneoplastic brain tissue, or PBMCs (not recorded which). These receptors were obtained from a human donor with low-grade glioma or glioblastoma, undergoing nonglioma brain surgery, or in good health (not recorded which). Each CDR3 is given without its conserved first and last residue. Fields, in order: V gene, clone size, D gene, CDR3 protein. A D gene is named only where the DNA matches it firmly. Where a row states a size, it is once, few, many or the class of an expanded clone; other rows omit it.

TRBV20-1,-,-,SASPGGSSSYEQY
TRBV6-1,-,-,ASTLRGYQETQY
TRBV4-1,-,-,ASSQFIDSNRPQH
TRBV3-1,once,-,ASSLSPQEPWLAETGELF
TRBV24-1,-,-,ATGSPNTGELF
TRBV28,few,-,ASSTYSPGIKETQY
TRBV6-2/TRBV6-3,-,TRBD2,ASSLAGLAGTFSYEQY
TRBV7-9,-,-,ASSSRDGGNTEAF
TRBV12-3/TRBV12-4,-,TRBD1,ASSITGVTEAF
TRBV15,many,-,ATSSDSETQY
TRBV7-2,-,-,ASSLGSGKYSYEQY
TRBV7-2,many,-,ASSLDYPEQY
TRBV4-3,few,-,ASSQDPRAATNEKLF
TRBV7-2,many,-,ASSSVQARPQH
TRBV7-9,-,TRBD1,ASSLLTGDNSPLH
TRBV20-1,-,-,SARDSFQETQY
TRBV4-3,few,-,ASSPRQFRGTDTQY
TRBV19,-,-,ASSISQGNYGYT
TRBV25-1,few,-,ASSEWVGTNEKLF
TRBV3-1,-,TRBD2,ASSHSGFSYEQY
TRBV7-9,-,-,AITGDLRGKKLF
TRBV4-3,-,TRBD2,ASSQLLAGSTDTQY
TRBV4-3,few,-,ASSQATLSGGEQY
TRBV6-1,many,TRBD1,ASSTGTGTYNEQF
TRBV7-3,-,TRBD2,ASSLDSGEHNEQF
TRBV10-3,-,-,AISGSGSPLH
TRBV7-3,-,-,ASSPGTALETQY
TRBV6-1,many,TRBD1,ASRVPGQVDQPQH
TRBV6-2/TRBV6-3,many,TRBD1,ASSGSGQGEAF
TRBV27,many,TRBD2,ASSLSLAMTDTQY
TRBV2,-,-,ASSGSRVSYT
TRBV27,many,-,ASSYKGYGYT
TRBV6-1,many,TRBD2,ASSGLSGSRAYEQY
TRBV15,-,-,ATSSSGWLKETQY
TRBV5-4,-,TRBD1,ASTPGQNTDTQY
TRBV5-5,-,TRBD1,ASSFGQVGLEAF
TRBV27,many,TRBD1,ASTDRGLEQY
TRBV28,few,TRBD2,ASNPGGDQETQY
TRBV28,-,-,ASRRRGRGYGQY
TRBV6-1,many,-,ASSVEGSTGELF
TRBV20-1,many,-,SARRLVGDTQY
TRBV18,-,-,ASSPSLSRDTQY
TRBV29-1,few,-,SVGHMNTEAF
TRBV6-1,-,-,ASRRGSYEQF
TRBV7-9,-,-,ASSLLGEGDYGYT